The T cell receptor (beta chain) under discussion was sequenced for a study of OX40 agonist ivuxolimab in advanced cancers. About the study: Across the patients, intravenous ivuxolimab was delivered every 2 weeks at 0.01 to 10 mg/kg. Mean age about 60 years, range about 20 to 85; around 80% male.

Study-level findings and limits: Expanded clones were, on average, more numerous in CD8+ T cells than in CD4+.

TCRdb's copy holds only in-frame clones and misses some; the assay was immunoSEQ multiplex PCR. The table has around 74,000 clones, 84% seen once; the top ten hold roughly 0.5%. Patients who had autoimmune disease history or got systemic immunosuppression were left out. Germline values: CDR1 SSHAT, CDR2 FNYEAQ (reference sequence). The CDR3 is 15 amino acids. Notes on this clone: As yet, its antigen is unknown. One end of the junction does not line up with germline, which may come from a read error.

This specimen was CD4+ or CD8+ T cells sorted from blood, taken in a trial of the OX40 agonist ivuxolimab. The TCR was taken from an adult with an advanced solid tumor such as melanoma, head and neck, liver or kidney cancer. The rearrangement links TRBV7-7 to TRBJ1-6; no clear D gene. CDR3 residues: CASSLDVSPNSPLHF. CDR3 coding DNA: TGTGCTAGCAGCTTAGATGTTAGTCCGAATTCACCCCTCCACTTT.